The present TCR beta chain was sequenced within a study of CD8+ T cells in alopecia areata. Turning to the study itself: Treated patients were given 5 to 10 mg oral tofacitinib twice daily. The study's findings and limits: With tofacitinib ongoing, many expanded lesional clones persisted in both scalp and blood. Between patients, shared TCR sequences were less clear than in mice. This was possibly due in part to HLA diversity in the patient population. Lesional scalp exceeded normal scalp in clonality, especially in alopecia totalis/universalis.

RNA was isolated and reverse transcribed to cDNA, the sequencing template. TCRdb's table, derived via immunoSEQ multiplex PCR, lists solely in-frame clones and lacks some. The table includes over 150,000 clones, roughly 50% detected once. The sample holds one count of this clone. The antigen is undetermined. This CDR3 has 12 amino acids. Germline V gives CDR1 SQVTM, CDR2 ANQGSEA. Trimming stripped 5 bases from V and 3 bases from J, with 9 bases between. The treatment: oral pan-JAK inhibitor, 5-10 mg twice daily. The sequence was obtained from a human donor with alopecia areata. The specimen comprised CD8+ T cells sorted from blood, sampled at week 24, from a patient treated with tofacitinib. The J gene is TRBJ2-3, the V gene TRBV29-1; D is ambiguous. As DNA, the CDR3 is TGCAGCGTTAGTGACGGTACAGATACGCAGTATTTT. Amino acids: CSVSDGTDTQYF.